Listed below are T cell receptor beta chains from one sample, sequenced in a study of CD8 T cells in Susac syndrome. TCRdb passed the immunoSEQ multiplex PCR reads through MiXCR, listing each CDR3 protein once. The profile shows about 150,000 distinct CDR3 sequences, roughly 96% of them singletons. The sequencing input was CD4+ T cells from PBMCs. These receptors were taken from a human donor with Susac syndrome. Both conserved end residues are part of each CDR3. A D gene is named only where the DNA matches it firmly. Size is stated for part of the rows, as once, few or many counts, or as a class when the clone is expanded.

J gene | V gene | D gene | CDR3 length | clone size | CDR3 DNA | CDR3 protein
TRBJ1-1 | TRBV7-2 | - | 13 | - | TGTGCCAGCAGCATTGGGAGGGGCACTGAAGCTTTCTTT | CASSIGRGTEAFF
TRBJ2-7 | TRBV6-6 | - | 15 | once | TGTGCCAGCAGTTACTACCGGGACGGAGCCTACGAGCAGTACTTC | CASSYYRDGAYEQYF
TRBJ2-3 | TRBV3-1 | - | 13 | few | TGTGCCAGCAGTCAACGGGGCCTAGATACGCAGTATTTT | CASSQRGLDTQYF
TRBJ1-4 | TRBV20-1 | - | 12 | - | TGCAGTGCTAGCCTCAGAGCCGAAAAACTGTTTTTT | CSASLRAEKLFF
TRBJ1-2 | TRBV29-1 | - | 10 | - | TGCAGCGCGGGTGGGGGTGGCTACACCTTC | CSAGGGGYTF
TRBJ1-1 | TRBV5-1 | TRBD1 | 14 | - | TGCGCCAGCAGCACCACAGGGGGAGACACTGAAGCTTTCTTT | CASSTTGGDTEAFF
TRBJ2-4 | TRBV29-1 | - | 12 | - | TGCAGCGTTGGCTCCGATCAAAACATTCAGTACTTC | CSVGSDQNIQYF
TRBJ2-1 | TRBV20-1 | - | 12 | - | TGCAGTGCTAGACCTTGGGGGGATGAGCAGTTCTTC | CSARPWGDEQFF
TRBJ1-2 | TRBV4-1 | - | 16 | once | TGCGCCAGCAGCCAAGGAGGGTCGCCCAGCCCCTATGGCTACACCTTC | CASSQGGSPSPYGYTF
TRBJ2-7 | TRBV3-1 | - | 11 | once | TGTGCCAGCAGCCAAGGCCACGAGCAGTACTTC | CASSQGHEQYF
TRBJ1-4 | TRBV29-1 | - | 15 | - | TGCAGCGTTGGGTTAAGCCCGAAGGATAATGAAAAACTGTTTTTT | CSVGLSPKDNEKLFF
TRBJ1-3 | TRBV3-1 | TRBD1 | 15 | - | TGTGCCAGCAGCGACGGGACAGGTGCTGGAAACACCATATATTTT | CASSDGTGAGNTIYF
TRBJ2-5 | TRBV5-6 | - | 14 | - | TGTGCCAGCAGTAAAGGTTGGGGGTCAGAGACCCAGTACTTC | CASSKGWGSETQYF
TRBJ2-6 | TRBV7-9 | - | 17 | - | TGTGCCAGCAGCCGCGAAAAGTGGATCTCTGGGGCCAACGTCCTGACTTTC | CASSREKWISGANVLTF
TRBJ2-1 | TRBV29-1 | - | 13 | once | TGCAGCGCGGGATCAAGCTCCTACAATGAGCAGTTCTTC | CSAGSSSYNEQFF
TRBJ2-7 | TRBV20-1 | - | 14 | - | TGCAGTGCTAGAGCCGAGGACAGCGCCTACGAGCAGTACTTC | CSARAEDSAYEQYF
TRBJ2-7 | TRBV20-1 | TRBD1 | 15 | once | TGCAGTGCTAGTTCCCCGGACAGGGGTCGGTACGAGCAGTACTTC | CSASSPDRGRYEQYF